Following are 16 T cell receptor beta chains from one sample sequenced in a study of blood T cell repertoires in COVID-19 (TCRdb year 2020). The library was obtained by the immunoSEQ multiplex PCR assay. Sourced from immuneACCESS, this table was stored by TCRdb with only in-frame sequences that have V and J called. A share of the clones is absent; for the studies checked, an unresolved V gene accounts for under half, and the remainder has no known explanation. Present in this sample are around 460,000 clones, about 90% of which were seen just once. The biggest ten clones account for less than 0.95% of the sample. Sequencing was performed on peripheral blood. The receptor source for this set is a young man with COVID-19, enrolled during active disease.

V is TRBV9 and J is TRBJ1-1; the D gene is possibly TRBD1 (6 bases). The CDR3 totals 16 residues. The germline V gene has CDR1 SGDLS and CDR2 YYNGEE. Between the trimmed V and J ends, which lost 0 bases and 0 bases, there was a span of 12 bases. CDR3 sequence (DNA): TGTGCCAGCAGCGTAGAAGTCAGACAGGTGAACACTGAAGCTTTCTTT. This encodes CASSVEVRQVNTEAFF.

This chain joins TRBV4-1 and TRBJ2-5; a weak D match, TRBD2 (6 bases). Trimming removed 1 base at V and 0 bases at J, with 9 bases between. This CDR3 has 15 residues. The germline CDR1 and CDR2 sequences are MGHRA and YSYEKL. The CDR3 loop reads CASSQAGDYQETQYF. CDR3 nucleotide sequence: TGCGCCAGCAGCCAAGCCGGGGACTACCAAGAGACCCAGTACTTC.

This chain links TRBV29-1 with TRBJ2-7; tentatively, D is TRBD1 (6 bases). Germline CDR1 and CDR2: SQVTM and ANQGSEA. CDR3 size: 14 residues. Trimming cost V 7 bases and J 5 bases, with 21 bases left between them. This CDR3 reads CSARGGFSADEQYF. The CDR3 nucleotides are TGCAGCGCCCGAGGGGGTTTTTCCGCGGACGAGCAGTACTTC.

The chain combines TRBV5-1 with TRBJ2-1, with D perhaps matching TRBD2 (7 bases). V was cut by 4 bases and J by 9 bases, with 14 bases left in between. This CDR3 comprises 13 residues. Germline loops: CDR1 SGHRS, CDR2 YFSETQ. Written as DNA, the CDR3 is TGCGCCAGCAGCCCCCTCCGGGGGGCTGAGCAGTTCTTC. This gives the protein CASSPLRGAEQFF.

This clone occurred once. The gene calls are TRBV5-6 and TRBJ1-6; D perhaps matches TRBD1 (5 bases). The CDR3 runs 18 residues. The germline gives CDR1 SGHDT, CDR2 YYEEEE. Deletions cut 0 bases from V and 0 bases from J, with 13 bases between. The CDR3, as DNA: TGTGCCAGCAGCTTGGCGGATGGGAGGGGCTCCTATAATTCACCCCTCCACTTT. Its protein product is CASSLADGRGSYNSPLHF.

V gene TRBV27 combines with J gene TRBJ2-7; 8 bases line up with TRBD1. Germline CDR1 reads MNHEY; CDR2 reads SMNVEV (reference sequence). The CDR3 runs 15 residues. V shed 5 bases, J shed 4 bases, and the junction held 10 bases outside the gene matches. The CDR3 loop is CASSGRGTGQYEQYF. CDR3 DNA: TGTGCCAGCAGTGGCAGGGGGACAGGCCAGTACGAGCAGTACTTC.

This chain uses TRBV12-3 or TRBV12-4 with TRBJ2-7, with D uncertain. V was shortened by 3 bases and J by 0 bases, with 6 bases between the two germline ends. The CDR3 totals 13 residues. CDR3: CASSFGPSYEQYF. The CDR3, as DNA: TGTGCCAGCAGTTTTGGCCCCTCCTACGAGCAGTACTTC.

The rearrangement joins TRBV27 to TRBJ1-1, with TRBD1 identical over 8 bases. V was clipped by 7 bases and J by 3 bases; unmatched bases: 7. Germline V lookup: CDR1 MNHEY, CDR2 SMNVEV (reference sequence). The CDR3 is 14 residues long. CDR3 in DNA: TGTGCCAGCAAACGCCTGGACAGGGACACTGAAGCTTTCTTT. Its translation: CASKRLDRDTEAFF.

The chain uses TRBV6-2 or TRBV6-3 and TRBJ2-7; the match to TRBD1 covers 8 bases. The CDR3 sequence is 12 residues long. V lost 5 bases and J lost 7; bases outside the gene matches: 4. The germline CDR1 and CDR2 sequences are MNHEY and SVGEGT. CDR3 DNA sequence: TGTGCCAGCAGTCAGGGGGCGGGTGAGCAGTACTTC. Protein: CASSQGAGEQYF.

The chain is built from TRBV7-8 and TRBJ1-1, with D tentatively TRBD1 (6 bases). This CDR3 contains 16 residues. Germline V gene data show CDR1 as SGHVS and CDR2 as FQNEAQ. Trimming took 0 bases from V and 5 from J, leaving 16 bases between them. The CDR3 DNA sequence: TGTGCCAGCAGCTTAGCGGGGATAGGGGGTAGGACTGAAGCTTTCTTT. Translation: CASSLAGIGGRTEAFF.

The V gene is TRBV7-6, the J gene TRBJ2-2; D is undetermined. CDR1 and CDR2 (germline): SGHVS, FNYEAQ. Trimming shortened V by 3 bases and J by 1 base, and 9 bases separated the two germline ends. The CDR3 is 15 residues long. CDR3 residues: CASSLGRWNTGELFF. CDR3 bases: TGTGCCAGCAGCTTGGGCCGATGGAACACCGGGGAGCTGTTTTTT.

The chain's CDR3 is CATSTDSNQPQHF. DNA of the CDR3: TGTGCCACCTCGACAGATAGCAATCAGCCCCAGCATTTT. The gene calls are TRBV10-3 and TRBJ1-5; maybe TRBD1 (5 bases). This CDR3 region has 13 residues. Germline CDR1 and CDR2: ENHRY and SYGVKD. V lost 10 bases, J lost 0 bases, and 10 bases lay in between.

The chain uses TRBV29-1 and TRBJ2-1; a weak D match, TRBD1 (5 bases). V was cut by 8 bases and J by 2 bases, with 16 bases left in between. CDR3 length: 14 residues. CDR1 is SQVTM and CDR2 is ANQGSEA in the germline V gene. The CDR3 nucleotides read TGCAGCTTCATAGGGGTCCTAACCTACAATGAGCAGTTCTTC. Its protein product is CSFIGVLTYNEQFF.

This clone was seen a handful of times. This chain links TRBV2 with TRBJ2-7; the D is unclear. Trimming took off 2 bases at V and 6 bases at J, with 8 bases between the two ends. The CDR3 is 12 amino acids. Germline CDR1 and CDR2: SNHLY and FYNNEI. CDR3 DNA: TGTGCCAGCAGTGAAAGCTGGGCCGAGCAGTACTTC. Amino acid sequence: CASSESWAEQYF.

The chain links TRBV7-9 to TRBJ2-1, with a possible D match to TRBD2 (5 bases). Germline V gives CDR1 SEHNR, CDR2 FQNEAQ (reference sequence). The CDR3 consists of 17 residues. The germline V and J ends were trimmed by 1 base and 9 bases, with 22 bases remaining between them. CDR3 DNA: TGTGCCAGCAGCTTAGAATCCGGACTCCAAGAGATTGTTGAGCAGTTCTTC. This encodes CASSLESGLQEIVEQFF.

This sequence joins TRBV21-1 and TRBJ2-5; the table's D call, TRBD1, has no DNA check behind it. TRBV21-1 is a pseudogene locus. The CDR3 runs 13 residues. CDR3 sequence reads: CASDRPAQETQYF. CDR3 nucleotide sequence: TGTGCCAGCGACAGACCGGCCCAAGAGACCCAGTACTTC.